This T cell receptor beta chain was recorded in a study of OX40 agonist ivuxolimab in advanced cancers. As regards this clone: Its antigen remains unknown.

The study's findings and limits: At 0.1 to 3.0 mg/kg, CD4+ and CD8+ blood T cells expanded clonally by week 6.

Clones were sequenced by immunoSEQ multiplex PCR, and TCRdb holds only the in-frame ones, with some missing. The top ten clones hold 3.5% to 4.5% of a sample with about 50,000 clones, 88% of them seen once. This CDR3 region has 13 residues. V was shortened by 1 base and J by 4 bases, with 7 bases between the two germline ends. Germline loops: CDR1 SGHVS, CDR2 FQNEAQ. The clonotype originates from an adult with an advanced solid tumor such as melanoma, head and neck, liver or kidney cancer. The chain couples TRBV7-8 to TRBJ2-5; no reliable D call. Sequenced material: CD4+ or CD8+ T cells sorted from blood, taken in a trial of the OX40 agonist ivuxolimab. CDR3 region: CASSLGVGETQYF. The CDR3 DNA reads TGTGCCAGCAGCTTAGGGGTCGGAGAGACCCAGTACTTC.